One TCR beta chain is described in this entry. The protocol was immunoSEQ multiplex PCR, while the TCRdb copy is restricted to in-frame clones and leaves out a portion. This table has about 73,000 clones, 90% appearing once. Germline V gives CDR1 GTSNPN, CDR2 SVGIG (reference sequence). With V trimmed by 7 bases and J by 3 bases, 8 bases remained unmatched. This CDR3 has 13 residues. This entry is derived from a study of technical replicates of blood from several donors. This clonotype was obtained from a human donor in good health. Some clones in this sample may be carry-over from other donors' samples. This chain uses TRBV30 with TRBJ1-2, with 7 nucleotides matching TRBD1. Sequencing input: PBMCs. CDR3 protein: CAFNRGGDYGYTF. DNA for the CDR3: TGTGCCTTTAACAGGGGAGGTGACTATGGCTACACCTTC.